This entry lists 28 T cell receptor beta chains sequenced from one sample in a study of cytomegalovirus exposure and HLA in healthy donors. PCR involved 60 Vbeta and 13 Jbeta primers. Libraries were prepared by immunoSEQ multiplex PCR; TCRdb keeps only in-frame clonotypes and omits some of them. The sample lists about 150,000 clones; around 75% were seen once. The sequenced material came from PBMCs. Receptor source: a man aged 60 to 69 in good health and CMV-seronegative.

The CDR3 here is CAWSSRWGREGLDANEQFF. CDR3 in DNA: TGTGCCTGGAGTTCCCGCTGGGGGCGGGAGGGCCTAGACGCCAATGAGCAGTTCTTC. The chain couples TRBV30 to TRBJ2-1, with TRBD2 matching over 9 bases. The CDR3 is made up of 19 amino acids. Looked up from germline, CDR1 is GTSNPN and CDR2 is SVGIG (reference sequence). With 2 bases clipped from V and 6 bases from J, the junction kept 20 bases outside the gene matches.

V and J are TRBV19 and TRBJ1-4; perhaps TRBD1 as D (6 bases). V shed 4 bases and J shed 5 bases, with 14 bases lying between them. The germline CDR1 and CDR2 sequences are LNHDA and SQIVND (reference sequence). The CDR3 runs to 15 residues. The CDR3 here is CASSKRTGLNEKLFF. The CDR3, as DNA: TGTGCCAGTAGTAAACGTACAGGGCTGAATGAAAAACTGTTTTTT. The full variable domain, in which reference TRBV19 and TRBJ1-4 provide the parts outside the CDR3, is DGGITQSPKYLFRKEGQNVTLSCEQNLNHDAMYWYRQDPGQGLRLIYYSQIVNDFQKGDIAEGYSVSREKKESFPLTVTSAQKNPTAFYLCASSKRTGLNEKLFFGSGTQLSVL.

V and J are TRBV28 and TRBJ2-2; D is ambiguous. This CDR3 has 14 residues. The germline V gene has CDR1 MDHEN and CDR2 SYDVKM. The V end lost 7 bases, the J end lost 0 bases, and 9 bases lay between the germline ends. The CDR3 nucleotides are TGTGCCAGCAAACAGCCGCCGAACACCGGGGAGCTGTTTTTT. Encoded protein: CASKQPPNTGELFF.

A note on this clone: One end of the junction fails to match germline, which may point to a read error. The chain carries TRBV6-5 and TRBJ2-6, with D maybe TRBD1 (6 bases). CDR1 is MNHEY and CDR2 is SVGAGI in the germline V gene. The CDR3 is 16 amino acids. The CDR3 reads CASSYPQGPGANVLPF. The DNA of the CDR3 is TGTGCCAGCAGTTATCCACAGGGCCCTGGGGCCAACGTCCTGCCTTTC.

V usage is TRBV4-1 and J usage is TRBJ1-2; D uncertain. The CDR3 extends over 14 amino acids. The V end lost 1 base, the J end lost 4 bases, and 10 bases lay between the germline ends. Germline lookup yields CDR1 MGHRA and CDR2 YSYEKL. CDR3 in amino acids: CASSQAEGRYGYTF. The CDR3 region has the DNA TGCGCCAGCAGCCAAGCGGAGGGCCGCTATGGCTACACCTTC.

The chain employs TRBV9 and TRBJ2-1; maybe TRBD1 (5 bases). The CDR3 totals 15 residues. Trimming cost V 1 base and J 5 bases, with 13 bases left between them. Per the germline V gene, CDR1 is SGDLS and CDR2 is YYNGEE. The CDR3 sequence is CASSVQGSLNNEQFF. The DNA for the CDR3 is TGTGCCAGCAGCGTACAGGGTAGCCTGAACAATGAGCAGTTCTTC.

This chain links TRBV2 with TRBJ2-5; D is perhaps TRBD1 (6 bases). The CDR3 totals 13 residues. The germline CDR1 and CDR2 sequences are SNHLY and FYNNEI. The ends were cut back, 6 bases at V and 2 bases at J, with 10 bases in the middle. The CDR3 DNA reads TGTGCCAGCAGGGGGGCTTTACAAGAGACCCAGTACTTC. Its protein product is CASRGALQETQYF.

The V gene is TRBV30, the J gene TRBJ2-1; D is perhaps TRBD2 (5 bases). Germline CDR1 GTSNPN, CDR2 SVGIG (reference sequence). Trimming pared 1 base from V and 9 bases from J, leaving 13 bases between. This CDR3 contains 13 residues. Written as DNA, the CDR3 is TGTGCCTGGAGTGCAGGACTGGCCCTTGAGCAGTTCTTC. Translated: CAWSAGLALEQFF.

The V and J genes are TRBV13 and TRBJ2-7, with 11 nucleotides matching TRBD2. With V trimmed by 3 bases and J by 2 bases, 0 bases remained unmatched. Looked up from germline, CDR1 is PRHDT and CDR2 is FYEKMQ (reference sequence). CDR3 size: 14 residues. This chain's CDR3 is CASSLTSGTYEQYF. The CDR3 nucleotides read TGTGCCAGCAGCTTGACTAGCGGGACCTACGAGCAGTACTTC. The whole variable domain, remainder taken from reference TRBV13 and TRBJ2-7, is AAGVIQSPRHLIKEKRETATLKCYPIPRHDTVYWYQQGPGQDPQFLISFYEKMQSDKGSIPDRFSAQQFSDYHSELNMSSLELGDSALYFCASSLTSGTYEQYFGPGTRLTVT.

This clone has only a few counts. The V call is TRBV6-1, the J call TRBJ2-1; D uncertain. The CDR3 covers 13 residues. Between the trimmed V and J ends, which lost 8 bases and 3 bases, there was a span of 11 bases. Germline V lookup: CDR1 MNHNS, CDR2 SASEGT. CDR3 coding DNA: TGTGCCAGCCTCCCCCCCGGCTACAATGAGCAGTTCTTC. Protein: CASLPPGYNEQFF.

The chain has TRBV5-1 and TRBJ2-5; 7 bases line up with TRBD2. Germline V gene lookup returns CDR1 SGHRS and CDR2 YFSETQ. After removal of 7 bases from V and 4 bases from J, the junction contained 10 bases not matched to a gene. The CDR3 loop spans 14 amino acids. CDR3 amino acids: CASVPSGPGETQYF. The CDR3 DNA reads TGCGCCAGCGTTCCTAGCGGTCCAGGAGAGACCCAGTACTTC.

A few counts support this clone. The chain employs TRBV19 and TRBJ2-2; tentatively, D is TRBD2 (5 bases). The CDR3 has 15 amino acids. CDR1 and CDR2 (germline): LNHDA, SQIVND (reference sequence). Between the trimmed V and J ends, which lost 9 bases and 0 bases, there was a span of 14 bases. CDR3 residues: CASRGRIANTGELFF. DNA of the CDR3: TGTGCCAGCCGAGGGCGAATCGCGAACACCGGGGAGCTGTTTTTT.

The chain couples TRBV30 to TRBJ2-3, with 8 bases that match TRBD1. CDR1 GTSNPN and CDR2 SVGIG come from the germline V gene (reference sequence). The CDR3 consists of 15 residues. Unmatched junction bases numbered 3, after V lost 1 base and J lost 0 bases. Here the CDR3 reads CAWSGDRPSTDTQYF. For the CDR3, the DNA is TGTGCCTGGAGTGGGGACAGGCCTAGCACAGATACGCAGTATTTT.

This chain uses TRBV7-3 with TRBJ2-7; TRBD2 aligns across 10 bases. The V segment lost 5 bases and the J segment 7 bases; nucleotides outside the gene matches: 5. The CDR3 totals 13 residues. Germline V gene sequence: CDR1 SGHTA, CDR2 FQGTGA. The CDR3 protein is CASSAEREGEQYF. DNA for the CDR3: TGTGCCAGCAGCGCCGAGCGGGAGGGGGAGCAGTACTTC.

The chain couples TRBV6-1 to TRBJ1-4; D is ambiguous. Germline V gives CDR1 MNHNS, CDR2 SASEGT. Trimming left V 2 bases short and J 8 bases short, with 6 bases between. This CDR3 is built from 12 residues. The CDR3: CASSELKEKLFF. CDR3 sequence (DNA): TGTGCCAGCAGTGAACTAAAAGAAAAACTGTTTTTT.

Only one count was recorded for this clone. V usage is TRBV5-1 and J usage is TRBJ1-1; a possible D gene is TRBD1 (6 bases). Trimming removed 2 bases from V and 4 bases from J, with 18 bases in between. The germline V gene has CDR1 SGHRS and CDR2 YFSETQ. The CDR3 covers 16 residues. The CDR3 region is CASSFIPGQQGTEAFF. The CDR3 region has the DNA TGCGCCAGCAGCTTTATTCCAGGTCAACAGGGCACTGAAGCTTTCTTT.

In this sample, this clone turned up a few times. The chain has TRBV6-5 and TRBJ2-7; 11 positions match TRBD2. This CDR3 has 15 amino acids. Germline loops: CDR1 MNHEY, CDR2 SVGAGI. The V gene end was trimmed by 2 bases and the J gene end by 3 bases; junction bases not matched to a gene: 3. CDR3 sequence (DNA): TGTGCCAGCAGTTACCTTGGGACTAGCGGCTACGAGCAGTACTTC. Amino acid sequence: CASSYLGTSGYEQYF.

This clone was seen more than once but under ten times. This chain joins TRBV6-1 and TRBJ2-7, with 13 bases identical to TRBD2. The germline V gene has CDR1 MNHNS and CDR2 SASEGT. Unmatched junction bases numbered 4, after V lost 6 bases and J lost 2 bases. CDR3 length: 15 amino acids. Here the CDR3 DNA reads TGTGCCAGCAGCTCGACTAGCGGGAGGCCCTACGAGCAGTACTTC. Amino acids: CASSSTSGRPYEQYF.

The chain combines TRBV30 with TRBJ2-2; tentatively, D is TRBD2 (5 bases). CDR1 GTSNPN and CDR2 SVGIG come from the germline V gene (reference sequence). V gave up 0 bases and J gave up 2 bases, with 16 bases separating them. This CDR3 comprises 17 residues. The CDR3 region is CAWSVIGIWTNTGELFF. CDR3 in DNA: TGTGCCTGGAGTGTAATAGGTATTTGGACTAACACCGGGGAGCTGTTTTTT.

This chain connects TRBV5-1 to TRBJ2-5; 10 bases line up with TRBD2. In germline, CDR1 is SGHRS, CDR2 YFSETQ. The CDR3 has 16 amino acids. J lost 4 bases, V lost 0 bases, and 6 bases had no gene match. The CDR3 reads CASSLGLAGDGETQYF. CDR3 DNA: TGCGCCAGCAGCTTGGGCCTAGCGGGAGATGGAGAGACCCAGTACTTC.

The chain couples TRBV6-5 to TRBJ2-7; 11 nucleotides match TRBD2. CDR1 and CDR2 (germline): MNHEY, SVGAGI. V was pared by 6 bases and J by 5 bases, with 6 bases of the junction left unmatched. This CDR3 has 14 amino acids. CDR3 residues: CASRASGRRDEQYF. DNA for the CDR3: TGTGCCAGCAGAGCTAGCGGGAGGCGAGACGAGCAGTACTTC.

The chain has TRBV5-1 and TRBJ1-2; no definite D call. This CDR3 spans 13 amino acids. From germline, CDR1 is SGHRS and CDR2 YFSETQ. Trimming shortened V by 2 bases and J by 2 bases, and 7 bases separated the two germline ends. The CDR3 spells CASSLTVNYGYTF. The CDR3 DNA follows: TGCGCCAGCAGCTTAACAGTGAACTATGGCTACACCTTC.

The chain employs TRBV9 and TRBJ2-2, with a weak D call TRBD2 (5 bases). The length of the CDR3 is 14 residues. The ends were cut back, 2 bases at V and 5 bases at J, with 10 bases in the middle. In germline, CDR1 is SGDLS, CDR2 YYNGEE. In DNA form, the CDR3 reads TGTGCCAGCAGCGTCCACCCGGGGACCGGGGAGCTGTTTTTT. Protein sequence: CASSVHPGTGELFF.

The chain couples TRBV29-1 to TRBJ2-4; a weak D match, TRBD2 (5 bases). Germline V gives CDR1 SQVTM, CDR2 ANQGSEA. V was shortened by 4 bases and J by 9 bases, with 10 bases between the two germline ends. CDR3 length: 11 residues. The CDR3 loop reads CSVVPGGIQYF. Written as DNA, the CDR3 is TGCAGCGTTGTACCCGGAGGCATTCAGTACTTC. The full variable domain, completed using reference TRBV29-1 and TRBJ2-4, is SAVISQKPSRDICQRGTSLTIQCQVDSQVTMMFWYRQQPGQSLTLIATANQGSEATYESGFVIDKFPISRPNLTFSTLTVSNMSPEDSSIYLCSVVPGGIQYFGAGTRLSVL.

The chain is built from TRBV10-3 and TRBJ1-2; 7 nucleotides agree with TRBD1. Per germline, CDR1 ENHRY and CDR2 SYGVKD. CDR3 length: 14 amino acids. Trimming removed 10 bases from V and 7 bases from J; junction bases left unmatched: 15. The CDR3 spells CATDRSQGMGGYTF. The CDR3 bases are TGTGCCACCGATCGTTCACAGGGGATGGGTGGCTACACCTTC.

This chain connects TRBV7-9 to TRBJ2-2; 8 bases are shared with TRBD1. CDR3 size: 14 residues. Germline trimming cut 3 bases from V and 7 bases from J; bases unmatched to any gene: 4. The germline gives CDR1 SEHNR, CDR2 FQNEAQ (reference sequence). This CDR3 is CASSFRGQDGELFF. Here the CDR3 DNA reads TGTGCCAGCAGCTTCAGGGGGCAAGACGGGGAGCTGTTTTTT.

With regard to this clone: This specimen includes other DNA sequences encoding the same CDR3. This chain connects TRBV5-6 to TRBJ2-3; 11 nucleotides match TRBD2. CDR1 is SGHDT, CDR2 YYEEEE, per germline. The CDR3 has 16 amino acids. V trimming: 1 base; J trimming: 0 bases; junction bases outside the gene matches: 1. The CDR3 reads CASSLRTSGSTDTQYF. CDR3 nucleotide sequence: TGTGCCAGCAGCTTGAGGACTAGCGGGAGCACAGATACGCAGTATTTT.

The V gene is TRBV9, the J gene TRBJ2-3; unclear D gene. Per germline, CDR1 SGDLS and CDR2 YYNGEE. Trimming pared 2 bases from V and 2 bases from J, leaving 12 bases between. The CDR3 runs to 15 residues. The CDR3 loop reads CASSVGPTATDTQYF. The CDR3, as DNA: TGTGCCAGCAGCGTCGGTCCCACTGCCACAGATACGCAGTATTTT.